What follows are 7 T cell receptor beta chains derived from one specimen sequenced in a study of T cells after yellow fever vaccination (dated by TCRdb to the late 2010s). Libraries were made using 5' RACE. Sequencing relied on an Illumina HiSeq 2500. TCRdb reprocessing: public reads trimmed at Q25 with fastp, clones called with MiXCR, in-frame beta chains kept. CDR3 protein duplicates are merged, each entry listing the most common genes and DNA. Counted in this sample were about 630,000 distinct CDR3 sequences; about 12% of them appeared once. The ten most abundant clones make up more than 13% of the sample. What this sample's treatment or condition label stands for: live attenuated yellow fever vaccine strain. The sequencing here drew on PBMCs, taken on the day of the yellow fever booster vaccination. These receptors originate from a man aged 25 to 40 who received the YFV17D yellow fever vaccine.

On this clonotype itself: One end of the junction is discordant with germline, which a read error may explain. V and J are TRBV12-3 or TRBV12-4 and TRBJ2-3, with 7 bases identical to TRBD2. This CDR3 is 14 amino acids long. The CDR3 spells CASSPGLSTDRQYF. The CDR3 bases are TGTGCCAGCAGTCCGGGACTAAGTACAGATAGGCAGTATTTT.

In its sample, this clonotype was seen a few times. The rearrangement uses TRBV20-1 and TRBJ2-5; possible D gene TRBD2, 6 bases. The CDR3 extends over 13 amino acids. Trimming cost V 5 bases and J 5 bases, with 15 bases left between them. Germline CDR1 is DFQATT and CDR2 is SNEGSKA (reference sequence). The CDR3 sequence is CSARDFNLETQYF. CDR3 coding DNA: TGCAGTGCTCGGGACTTCAACCTGGAGACCCAGTACTTC.

This chain joins TRBV6-5 and TRBJ1-1; D is ambiguous. Germline loops: CDR1 MNHEY, CDR2 SVGAGI. CDR3 length equals 13 residues. V was clipped by 2 bases and J by 5 bases, with 9 bases between them. CDR3: CASSYKGRTEAFF. As DNA, the CDR3 is TGTGCCAGCAGTTACAAAGGGCGTACTGAAGCTTTCTTT.

There are a few counts of this clonotype. J is TRBJ2-1 and V is TRBV6-2 or TRBV6-3, with 13 bases lining up with TRBD2. Germline V gene sequence: CDR1 MNHEY, CDR2 SVGEGT. Trimming at V came to 7 bases and at J to 9 bases, leaving 9 bases not matched to a gene. The length of the CDR3 is 15 residues. This CDR3 reads CASTLLAGGPIEQFF. The CDR3 DNA sequence: TGTGCCAGCACCCTACTAGCGGGAGGGCCCATTGAGCAGTTCTTC.

The rearrangement uses TRBV15 and TRBJ2-7, with unresolved D. V was cut by 4 bases and J by 2 bases, with 6 bases left in between. Germline V gene sequence: CDR1 LNHNV, CDR2 YYDKDF (reference sequence). This CDR3 has 12 amino acids. The CDR3 region is CATSMDPYEQYF. The CDR3, as DNA: TGTGCCACCAGCATGGACCCCTACGAGCAGTACTTC.

The rearrangement joins TRBV29-1 to TRBJ2-5; TRBD1 might be the D (6 bases). Trimming stripped 3 bases from V and 4 bases from J, with 15 bases between. The CDR3 loop spans 14 amino acids. The germline V gene has CDR1 SQVTM and CDR2 ANQGSEA. CDR3 sequence (DNA): TGCAGCGTTGAGGCGCAGGGGTTAGGAGAGACCCAGTACTTC. It codes for CSVEAQGLGETQYF.

J is TRBJ2-1 and V is TRBV9; a weak D match, TRBD2 (6 bases). This CDR3 spans 16 amino acids. V lost 0 bases and J 1 base, leaving 11 bases between the germline ends. Germline CDR1 and CDR2: SGDLS and YYNGEE. CDR3 bases: TGTGCCAGCAGCGTAGCTAGGAGGGCGTCCTACAATGAGCAGTTCTTC. Its translation: CASSVARRASYNEQFF.